This T cell receptor beta chain was documented in a study of blood T cell repertoires in COVID-19. Across the study: The study drew acute and convalescent COVID-19 samples from the United States, Italy and Spain.

Authors' data handling: Amplification with reference gene primers provided the estimates of nucleated cell counts. Generated by immunoSEQ multiplex PCR, the TCRdb table keeps only in-frame clones and is missing some. D and trimming come from the DNA, and the V and J calls and clone size come from that table. Of about 180,000 clones in the sample, around 87% were seen once. Followed over time, Seattle patients had been enrolled while infection was active. The material sequenced was peripheral blood. This sequence was found in a man aged 55 to 70 with COVID-19, enrolled during active disease.

The CDR3 DNA follows: TGTGCCAGCAGCGTAGCGGGAGGGCCCACCGGGGAGCTGTTTTTT. Translating it yields CASSVAGGPTGELFF. This rearrangement joins TRBV9 to TRBJ2-2; 8 nucleotides line up with TRBD2. Germline V CDR1 and CDR2: SGDLS, YYNGEE. Losses at the gene ends were 0 bases for V and 4 bases for J; bases not matched to a gene: 2. There are 15 residues in the CDR3.